Listed here are 2 T cell receptor beta chains from one sample, sequenced in a study of OX40 agonist ivuxolimab in advanced cancers. The data were produced by immunoSEQ multiplex PCR, yet TCRdb's version contains in-frame clones alone and is incomplete. The sample yields over 30,000 clones, around 80% seen once. Sequenced material: CD4+ or CD8+ T cells sorted from blood, taken in a trial of the OX40 agonist ivuxolimab. The source of these receptors is an adult with an advanced solid tumor such as melanoma, head and neck, liver or kidney cancer.

The chain carries TRBV5-6 and TRBJ2-7; 15 bases match TRBD2. Germline values: CDR1 SGHDT, CDR2 YYEEEE. V lost 4 bases, J lost 2 bases, and 7 bases stayed unmatched. The CDR3 is made up of 17 amino acids. CDR3 sequence: CASSRTSGRAPTYEQYF. The CDR3 DNA reads as TGTGCCAGCAGCCGGACTAGCGGGAGGGCACCAACCTACGAGCAGTACTTC.

V is TRBV4-2 and J is TRBJ2-7, with TRBD1 matching 9 bases. Germline V gives CDR1 LGHNA, CDR2 YNFKEQ. This CDR3 spans 15 amino acids. The J segment lost 1 base and the V segment lost 0 bases, leaving 1 base of the junction unmatched. Here the CDR3 DNA reads TGTGCCAGCAGCCAAGAAGGGACAGGGTCCTACGAGCAGTACTTC. Protein product: CASSQEGTGSYEQYF.